Given below is one T cell receptor beta chain in context. The antigen remains unidentified. Other DNA sequences of this sample code for an identical CDR3. Data came from immunoSEQ multiplex PCR; TCRdb stores just in-frame clones and leaves some out. The sample comprises around 2,000,000 clones, 85% to 95% of which are singletons, and under 0.15% rests with the top ten. Deletions cut 1 base from V and 1 base from J, with 8 bases between. CDR3 length: 14 residues. CDR1 is SGHRS, CDR2 YFSETQ, per germline. These data originate in a study of shared clonotypes between healthy human individuals. On the study more broadly: The composition of the donors was two women and a few men aged 18 to 49.

Broader study findings: Collection of samples was limited to blood; tissue repertoires likely differ.

This TCR was recovered from a man between 18 and 29 years old in good health. The chain recombines TRBV5-1 with TRBJ1-1; maybe TRBD1 (5 bases). Sample: naive CD4+ T cells sorted from blood. Subset indicated: CD45RA+ positively selected. The CDR3 bases are TGCGCCAGCAGCTTGTCAGGGACGAACACTGAAGCTTTCTTT. This gives the protein CASSLSGTNTEAFF. The full variable domain, completed using reference TRBV5-1 and TRBJ1-1, is KAGVTQTPRYLIKTRGQQVTLSCSPISGHRSVSWYQQTPGQGLQFLFEYFSETQRNKGNFPGRFSGRQFSNSRSEMNVSTLELGDSALYLCASSLSGTNTEAFFGQGTRLTVV.